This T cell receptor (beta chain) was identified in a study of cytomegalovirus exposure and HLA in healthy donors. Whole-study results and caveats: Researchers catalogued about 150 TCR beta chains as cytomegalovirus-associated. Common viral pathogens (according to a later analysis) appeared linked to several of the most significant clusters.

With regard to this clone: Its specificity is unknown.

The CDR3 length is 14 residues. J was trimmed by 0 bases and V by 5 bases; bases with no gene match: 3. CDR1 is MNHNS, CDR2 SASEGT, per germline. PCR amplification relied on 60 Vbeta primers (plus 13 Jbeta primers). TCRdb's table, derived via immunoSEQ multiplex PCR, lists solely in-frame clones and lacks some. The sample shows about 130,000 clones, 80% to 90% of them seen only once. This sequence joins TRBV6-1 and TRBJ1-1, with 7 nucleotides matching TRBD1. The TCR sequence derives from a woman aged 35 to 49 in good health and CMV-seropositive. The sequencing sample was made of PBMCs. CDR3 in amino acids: CASSLQGLNTEAFF. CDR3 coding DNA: TGTGCCAGCAGTTTACAGGGGCTGAACACTGAAGCTTTCTTT.